Listed below are T cell receptor beta chains from one sample, sequenced in a study of PD-1 blockade in classical Hodgkin lymphoma. The protocol was immunoSEQ multiplex PCR, while the TCRdb copy is restricted to in-frame clones and leaves out a portion. The sample records approximately 10,000 clones, about 70% being singletons. The sequenced sample was CD4+ T cells from blood, obtained at baseline. These TCRs come from a human donor with classical Hodgkin lymphoma. The CDR3 runs from the conserved cysteine through the conserved F or W. A D gene is named only where the DNA matches it firmly. Only part of the rows carry a size: once, few, many, or a class if the clone is expanded.

>once|TRBV4-1|TRBD1|TRBJ1-4
TGCGCCAGCAGCCACCAGGGGGCCAATGAAAAACTGTTTTTT
CASSHQGANEKLFF
>.|TRBV6-5|TRBD1|TRBJ1-2
TGTGCCAGCAGGCCACAGGGGAACTATGGCTACACCTTC
CASRPQGNYGYTF
>.|TRBV2|.|TRBJ1-4
TGTGCCAGCAGTGAAGACAGGATGCATGAAAAACTGTTTTTT
CASSEDRMHEKLFF
>.|TRBV27|.|TRBJ2-3
TGTGCCAGCAGTTTGAGGCAGTTCACAGATACGCAGTATTTT
CASSLRQFTDTQYF
>.|TRBV7-8|.|TRBJ2-6
TGTGCCAGCAGCTCAAGGGACGCATCGGGGGCCAACGTCCTGACTTTC
CASSSRDASGANVLTF
>.|TRBV19|TRBD1|TRBJ1-1
TGTGCCAGTAGTAAGGGGACAGGGACAGGTCGTGGAGCTTTCTTT
CASSKGTGTGRGAFF
>.|TRBV29-1|.|TRBJ2-1
TGCAGCGCCTCCGGGCTTACCACCAATGAGCAGTTCTTC
CSASGLTTNEQFF
>.|TRBV18|TRBD2|TRBJ2-7
TGTGCCAGCTCACCAGGACTAGCGGGAGATTACGAGCAGTACTTC
CASSPGLAGDYEQYF
>.|TRBV7-6|.|TRBJ1-2
TGTGCCAGCAGCCCCTCTCGAAAGACCTATGGCTACACCTTC
CASSPSRKTYGYTF
>once|TRBV7-2|.|TRBJ2-2
TGTGCCAGCAGCCAGCTAGTGGGGAACACCGGGGAGCTGTTTTTT
CASSQLVGNTGELFF
>.|TRBV28|.|TRBJ2-2
TGTGCCAGCAGCCAACTTACTAAGAACACCGGGGAGCTGTTTTTT
CASSQLTKNTGELFF
>once|TRBV9|.|TRBJ2-2
TGTGCCAGCAACCGGGACGGGAACACCGGGGAGCTGTTTTTT
CASNRDGNTGELFF
>few|TRBV19|.|TRBJ1-1
TGTGCCAGTAGTAAAAGTGGGGCAGGGGTGAACACTGAAGCTTTCTTT
CASSKSGAGVNTEAFF
>few|TRBV6-4|.|TRBJ1-1
TGTGCCAGCAGTACCACTGGGAACACTGAAGCTTTCTTT
CASSTTGNTEAFF
>.|TRBV27|.|TRBJ1-1
TGTGCCAGCAGTTTAACTCCGAATTTGAACACTGAAGCTTTCTTT
CASSLTPNLNTEAFF
>.|TRBV19|.|TRBJ2-7
TGTGCCAGTAGTATTTCAGACGGTTACGAGCAGTACTTC
CASSISDGYEQYF
>.|TRBV7-8|.|TRBJ1-1
TGTGCCAGCAGCCTCGGCCGTTATGACAGAAACACTGAAGCTTTCTTT
CASSLGRYDRNTEAFF
>.|TRBV19|.|TRBJ1-1
TGTGCCAGTACCAAGGGAAAGGGAGCTTTCTTT
CASTKGKGAFF
>.|TRBV6-1|TRBD2|TRBJ2-4
TGTGCCAGCAGTGAGACTAGCGGAAGTATTCTAGCCAAAAACATTCAGTACTTC
CASSETSGSILAKNIQYF
>.|TRBV27|.|TRBJ2-1
TGTGCCAGCAGTCCTGAGGGCCATTCCTCCTACAATGAGCAGTTCTTC
CASSPEGHSSYNEQFF
>few|TRBV7-9|.|TRBJ1-3
TGTGCCAGCACAACAACTGGAAACACCATATATTTT
CASTTTGNTIYF
>.|TRBV5-1|.|TRBJ2-3
TGCGCCAGCAGCAGCGGGAGCACAGATACGCAGTATTTT
CASSSGSTDTQYF
>few|TRBV9|.|TRBJ2-7
TGTGCCAGCAGCCCTGGGACGGGCCCCTACGAGCAGTACTTC
CASSPGTGPYEQYF
>.|TRBV10-2|TRBD2|TRBJ2-3
TGCGCCAGCAGTGCACTAGCGGGAGGCACAGATACGCAGTATTTT
CASSALAGGTDTQYF
>once|TRBV6-1|TRBD1|TRBJ2-5
TGTGCCAGCAGTGAATGGGACAGGGACCCGTACTTC
CASSEWDRDPYF
>.|TRBV9|.|TRBJ2-3
TGTGCCAGCAGCGTAGGTCAGGGATCAGATACGCAGTATTTT
CASSVGQGSDTQYF
>.|TRBV29-1|.|TRBJ1-2
TGCAGCGTTCCCTTGGGATATTCTAACTATGGCTACACCTTC
CSVPLGYSNYGYTF
>.|TRBV5-1|.|TRBJ2-1
TGCGCCAGCAGTACTACCGACAATGAGCAGTTCTTC
CASSTTDNEQFF
>.|TRBV18|TRBD1|TRBJ2-5
TGTGCCAGCTCACCTGGGACAGGGGAGACCCAGTACTTC
CASSPGTGETQYF
>.|TRBV20-1|.|TRBJ2-1
TGCAGTGCTCATAACGTTAGGGAGCAGTTCTTC
CSAHNVREQFF
>.|TRBV11-2|.|TRBJ1-1
TGTGCCAGCAGCTTAAGAAGGGGCACTGAAGCTTTCTTT
CASSLRRGTEAFF
>.|TRBV9|TRBD2|TRBJ2-3
TGTGCCAGCAGCGCCCGTTCCACGGGAGGGCCCACAGATACGCAGTATTTT
CASSARSTGGPTDTQYF
>.|TRBV5-5|.|TRBJ1-4
TGTGCCAGCAGGACGATCGGACAGCCTAATGAAAAACTGTTTTTT
CASRTIGQPNEKLFF
>.|TRBV30|TRBD1|TRBJ1-2
TGTGCCTGGGCGGACAGGGCCCTCTATGGCTACACCTTC
CAWADRALYGYTF
>.|TRBV7-9|.|TRBJ2-7
TGTGCCAGCAGCTTAAAAGGGGGGAGCTCCTACGAGCAGTACTTC
CASSLKGGSSYEQYF
>.|TRBV7-9|TRBD2|TRBJ2-1
TGTGCCAGCAGCTTCCCTAGCGGGACCTACAATGAGCAGTTCTTC
CASSFPSGTYNEQFF
>.|TRBV2|TRBD1|TRBJ2-2
TGTGCCAGCAGTAACAGGGGGGCCGGGGAGCTGTTTTTT
CASSNRGAGELFF
>.|TRBV6-5|.|TRBJ1-6
TGTGCCAGCAGTTACGCGGCAGCTTATAATTCACCCCTCCACTTT
CASSYAAAYNSPLHF
>.|TRBV5-1|TRBD1|TRBJ1-4
TGCGCCAGCAGCAATCCGGGACAGGGGAGCGAAAAACTGTTTTTT
CASSNPGQGSEKLFF
>.|TRBV4-1|.|TRBJ2-1
TGCGCCAGCAGCCCCAGACAGTACAATGAGCAGTTCTTC
CASSPRQYNEQFF
>.|TRBV28|TRBD2|TRBJ2-5
TGTGCCAGCAGTAACACTAGCGGGAGAAAGACCCAGTACTTC
CASSNTSGRKTQYF
>.|TRBV14|TRBD1|TRBJ1-2
TGTGCCAGCAGCCAAACCACAGGGGGCGCGAACTATGGCTACACCTTC
CASSQTTGGANYGYTF
>.|TRBV13|.|TRBJ2-1
TGTGCCAGCAGCCCCCCCCCGGGAGCCTCCTACAATGAGCAGTTCTTC
CASSPPPGASYNEQFF
>few|TRBV28|TRBD1|TRBJ1-5
TGTGCCAGCGTCGGACAGGACAGTCTCAATCAGCCCCAGCATTTT
CASVGQDSLNQPQHF
>.|TRBV19|.|TRBJ2-7
TGTGCCAGTAGCCGACAAGCCAACGAGCAGTACTTC
CASSRQANEQYF
>once|TRBV5-5|.|TRBJ2-2
TGTGCCAGCAGCTTGGGTAGGAACGCGAACACCGGGGAGCTGTTTTTT
CASSLGRNANTGELFF
>.|TRBV7-9|TRBD2|TRBJ2-1
TGTGCCAGCAGCACTCGACTAGCGGGAGGGCGGAACAATGAGCAGTTCTTC
CASSTRLAGGRNNEQFF
>.|TRBV12-5|TRBD2|TRBJ2-1
TGTGCTAGTGGTTTGGCCTCTAGCGGGATCGGGAAGAATGAGCAGTTCTTC
CASGLASSGIGKNEQFF
>.|TRBV7-8|TRBD1|TRBJ2-1
TGTGCCAGCAGCCACTCCACAGGGGGCTCCTACAATGAGCAGTTCTTC
CASSHSTGGSYNEQFF
>.|TRBV5-1|TRBD1|TRBJ2-3
TGCGCCAGCAGCAACGACAGGGGGAGCATTGTTACGCAGTATTTT
CASSNDRGSIVTQYF
>.|TRBV28|TRBD1|TRBJ2-7
TGTGCCAGCAGACAGGGGGTTTACGAGCAGTACTTC
CASRQGVYEQYF
>.|TRBV27|TRBD1|TRBJ1-5
TGTGCCAGCAGTCTACAGGGGCAAAATCAGCCCCAGCATTTT
CASSLQGQNQPQHF
>.|TRBV11-2|TRBD2|TRBJ2-5
TGTGCCAGCAGCTTAGGACTAGCGGGAGGACAAGAGACCCAGTACTTC
CASSLGLAGGQETQYF
>.|TRBV7-2|TRBD2|TRBJ2-7
TGTGCCAGCAGCTTATTGCTTCTAGCGGAGCCTTACGAGCAGTACTTC
CASSLLLLAEPYEQYF
>medium-sized|TRBV9|TRBD1|TRBJ2-3
TGTGCCAGCAGCGACGGACAGGGGATCACAGATACGCAGTATTTT
CASSDGQGITDTQYF
>few|TRBV4-1|.|TRBJ2-7
TGCGCCAGCAGCCAAGTCTTGGCGGCGAGCTCCTACGAGCAGTACTTC
CASSQVLAASSYEQYF